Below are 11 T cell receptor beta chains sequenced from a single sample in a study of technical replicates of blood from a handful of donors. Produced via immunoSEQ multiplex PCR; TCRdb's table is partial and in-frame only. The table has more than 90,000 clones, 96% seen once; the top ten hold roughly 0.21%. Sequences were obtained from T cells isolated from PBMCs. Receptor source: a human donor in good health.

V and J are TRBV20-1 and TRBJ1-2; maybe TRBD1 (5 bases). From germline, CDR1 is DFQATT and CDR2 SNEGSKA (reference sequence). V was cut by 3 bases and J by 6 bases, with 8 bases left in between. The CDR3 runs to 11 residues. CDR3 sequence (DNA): TGCAGTGCTAGGGGGGGGAATGGCTACACCTTC. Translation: CSARGGNGYTF.

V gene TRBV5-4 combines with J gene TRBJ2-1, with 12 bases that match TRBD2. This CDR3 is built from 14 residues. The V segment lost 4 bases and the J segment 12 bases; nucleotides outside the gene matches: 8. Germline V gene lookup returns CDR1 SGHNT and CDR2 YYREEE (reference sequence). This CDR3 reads CASSRGLAGWGQFF. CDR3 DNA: TGTGCCAGCAGCCGCGGACTAGCGGGGTGGGGGCAGTTCTTC.

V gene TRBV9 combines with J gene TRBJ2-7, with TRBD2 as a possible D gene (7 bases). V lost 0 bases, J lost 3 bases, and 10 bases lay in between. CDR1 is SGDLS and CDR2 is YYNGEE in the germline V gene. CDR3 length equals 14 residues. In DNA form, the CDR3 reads TGTGCCAGCAGCGTAGAGGGGGGGGGCTACGAGCAGTACTTC. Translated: CASSVEGGGYEQYF.

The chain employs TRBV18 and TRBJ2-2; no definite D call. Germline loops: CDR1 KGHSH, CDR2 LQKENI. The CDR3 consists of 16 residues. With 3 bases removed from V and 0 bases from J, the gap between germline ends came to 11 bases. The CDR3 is CASSPLGTTNTGELFF. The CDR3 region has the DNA TGTGCCAGCTCACCGCTCGGCACTACGAACACCGGGGAGCTGTTTTTT.

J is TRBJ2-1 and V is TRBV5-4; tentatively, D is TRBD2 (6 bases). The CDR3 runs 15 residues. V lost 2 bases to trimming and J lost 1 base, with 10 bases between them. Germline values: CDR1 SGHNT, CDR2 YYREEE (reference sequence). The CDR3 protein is CASSFPGTSYNEQFF. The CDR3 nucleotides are TGTGCCAGCAGCTTCCCCGGGACTTCCTACAATGAGCAGTTCTTC.

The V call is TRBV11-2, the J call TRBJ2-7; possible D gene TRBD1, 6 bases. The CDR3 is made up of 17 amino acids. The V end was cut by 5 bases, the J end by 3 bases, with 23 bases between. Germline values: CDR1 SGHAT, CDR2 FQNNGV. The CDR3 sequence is CASSTMFGDTIYYEQYF. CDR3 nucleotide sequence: TGTGCCAGCAGCACCATGTTCGGGGACACGATCTACTACGAGCAGTACTTC.

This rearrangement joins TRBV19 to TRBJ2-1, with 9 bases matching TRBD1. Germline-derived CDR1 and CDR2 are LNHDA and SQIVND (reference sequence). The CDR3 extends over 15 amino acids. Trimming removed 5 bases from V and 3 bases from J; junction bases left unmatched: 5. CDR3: CASSGAGQGYNEQFF. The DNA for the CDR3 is TGTGCCAGTAGTGGTGCGGGACAGGGCTACAATGAGCAGTTCTTC.

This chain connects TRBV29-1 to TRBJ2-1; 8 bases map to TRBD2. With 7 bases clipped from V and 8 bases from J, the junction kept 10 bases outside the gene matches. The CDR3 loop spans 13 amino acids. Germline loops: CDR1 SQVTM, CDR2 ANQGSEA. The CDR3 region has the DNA TGCAGCGGTCGGGGGGGAGCGGGCTATGAGCAGTTCTTC. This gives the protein CSGRGGAGYEQFF.

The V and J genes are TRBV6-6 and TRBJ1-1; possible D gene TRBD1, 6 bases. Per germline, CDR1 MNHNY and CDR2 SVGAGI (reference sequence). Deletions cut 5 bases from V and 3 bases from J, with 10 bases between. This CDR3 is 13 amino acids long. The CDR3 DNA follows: TGTGCCAGCAGTCTAGGGGGGGACACTGAAGCTTTCTTT. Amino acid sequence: CASSLGGDTEAFF.

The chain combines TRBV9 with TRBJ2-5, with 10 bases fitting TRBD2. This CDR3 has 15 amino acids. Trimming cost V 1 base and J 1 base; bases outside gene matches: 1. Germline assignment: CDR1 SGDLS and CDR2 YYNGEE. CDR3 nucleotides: TGTGCCAGCAGCGTATTAGCGGGAGGCCAAGAGACCCAGTACTTC. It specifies CASSVLAGGQETQYF.

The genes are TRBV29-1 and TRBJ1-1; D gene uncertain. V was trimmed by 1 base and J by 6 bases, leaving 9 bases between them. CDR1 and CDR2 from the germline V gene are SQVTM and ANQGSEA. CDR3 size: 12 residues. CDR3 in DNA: TGCAGCGTTGAAGGGGAGAGAGCTGAAGCTTTCTTT. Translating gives CSVEGERAEAFF.